Following are 21 T cell receptor beta chains from one sample sequenced in a study of shared clonotypes between healthy human individuals. The repertoire was sequenced with immunoSEQ multiplex PCR; TCRdb's copy has only in-frame clones and lacks some. This sample carries roughly 770,000 clones, 90% to 97% of them seen once, and the ten largest clones take less than 0.25%. CD45RO negativity and positive selection for CCR7 defined naive CD8 cells, a population that excluded terminally differentiated effector memory CD45RA+ cells. Sequenced material: naive CD8+ T cells sorted from blood. Source of these receptors: a man aged 25-45 years in good health.

V usage is TRBV7-6 and J usage is TRBJ2-3; the match to TRBD1 covers 7 bases. V shed 5 bases, J shed 5 bases, and the junction held 10 bases outside the gene matches. Per the germline V gene, CDR1 is SGHVS and CDR2 is FNYEAQ. CDR3 length: 15 residues. As DNA, the CDR3 is TGTGCCAGCAGCAACCAACAGGGGCCTGTAGATACGCAGTATTTT. Its translation: CASSNQQGPVDTQYF. Combining the CDR3 with reference TRBV7-6 and TRBJ2-3 gives the whole variable domain GAGVSQSPRYKVTKRGQDVALRCDPISGHVSLYWYRQALGQGPEFLTYFNYEAQQDKSGLPNDRFSAERPEGSISTLTIQRTEQRDSAMYRCASSNQQGPVDTQYFGPGTRLTVL.

The rearrangement joins TRBV28 to TRBJ2-1, with D uncertain. Germline values: CDR1 MDHEN, CDR2 SYDVKM. The ends were cut back, 7 bases at V and 4 bases at J, with 17 bases in the middle. The CDR3 consists of 15 residues. The CDR3 coding sequence is TGTGCCAGCACCAGAGGAGCCGGTCGGTACAATGAGCAGTTCTTC. Protein sequence: CASTRGAGRYNEQFF.

The chain couples TRBV27 to TRBJ1-2; weak D call: TRBD1 (5 bases). Trimming left V 2 bases short and J 3 bases short, with 10 bases between. The CDR3 is 14 residues long. The germline CDR1 and CDR2 sequences are MNHEY and SMNVEV (reference sequence). Written as DNA, the CDR3 is TGTGCCAGCAGTTTACTAGGGGCGGACTATGGCTACACCTTC. This codes for CASSLLGADYGYTF.

V usage is TRBV28 and J usage is TRBJ1-4; possible D gene TRBD1, 5 bases. This CDR3 spans 16 amino acids. Germline CDR1 reads MDHEN; CDR2 reads SYDVKM. V lost 1 base and J 0 bases, leaving 9 bases between the germline ends. In nucleotides, the CDR3 is TGTGCCAGCAGTTTATATCAGGGTGCAACTAATGAAAAACTGTTTTTT. This encodes CASSLYQGATNEKLFF.

The chain recombines TRBV7-2 with TRBJ2-3; D unresolved. The germline V and J ends were trimmed by 4 bases and 4 bases, with 18 bases remaining between them. CDR3 length: 16 amino acids. Germline V gene sequence: CDR1 SGHTA, CDR2 FQGNSA. Here the CDR3 reads CASSSRVISIPDTQYF. The CDR3 region has the DNA TGTGCCAGCAGCTCACGCGTGATTAGCATCCCAGATACGCAGTATTTT.

The chain employs TRBV4-3 and TRBJ2-7; the D is unclear. The CDR3 sequence is 13 residues long. V was cut by 0 bases and J by 5 bases, with 8 bases left in between. Germline values: CDR1 LGHNA, CDR2 YSLEER. CDR3 in amino acids: CASSQETWDEQYF. The CDR3 nucleotides are TGCGCCAGCAGCCAAGAGACATGGGACGAGCAGTACTTC.

This chain links TRBV5-4 with TRBJ1-1; D is ambiguous. This CDR3 contains 14 residues. Per germline, CDR1 SGHNT and CDR2 YYREEE (reference sequence). V lost 0 bases and J 1 base, leaving 7 bases between the germline ends. The chain's CDR3 is CASSLGLSNTEAFF. The CDR3 nucleotides read TGTGCCAGCAGCTTGGGTTTATCGAACACTGAAGCTTTCTTT.

V and J are TRBV12-5 and TRBJ1-2; no firm D call. V lost 3 bases and J lost 10, with 12 bases in between. This CDR3 is built from 12 residues. Per germline, CDR1 LGHNT and CDR2 FRNRAP. CDR3 in amino acids: CASGFNREVYTF. The CDR3 DNA is TGTGCTAGTGGTTTTAATAGGGAGGTCTACACCTTC.

V and J are TRBV29-1 and TRBJ1-2; a possible D gene is TRBD1 (6 bases). The CDR3 extends over 12 amino acids. V shed 3 bases and J shed 8 bases, with 13 bases lying between them. The germline V gene encodes CDR1 SQVTM and CDR2 ANQGSEA. In DNA form, the CDR3 reads TGCAGCGTTGAGGGGGGCGTAAAGGGCTACACCTTC. Its protein product is CSVEGGVKGYTF.

This chain connects TRBV13 to TRBJ2-4; D may correspond to TRBD1 or TRBD2 (5 bases each). CDR3 length equals 16 residues. V shed 1 base and J shed 8 bases, with 18 bases lying between them. Germline values: CDR1 PRHDT, CDR2 FYEKMQ (reference sequence). The CDR3 protein is CASSLVRGPRNDIQYF. CDR3 nucleotide sequence: TGTGCCAGCAGCTTAGTGAGGGGACCAAGGAATGACATTCAGTACTTC.

The rearrangement joins TRBV19 to TRBJ2-1, with D perhaps matching TRBD2 (6 bases). The CDR3 spans 13 residues. Germline V CDR1 and CDR2: LNHDA, SQIVND (reference sequence). V dropped 5 bases and J dropped 5 bases, with 10 bases sitting between them. The CDR3 loop is CASSAGLHNEQFF. The DNA for the CDR3 is TGTGCCAGTAGTGCGGGACTCCACAATGAGCAGTTCTTC.

This clone was observed a single time. The chain couples TRBV28 to TRBJ2-7, with 8 bases matching TRBD1. Germline V gene sequence: CDR1 MDHEN, CDR2 SYDVKM. The CDR3 is made up of 15 amino acids. V dropped 5 bases and J dropped 1; count of bases not matched to a gene: 7. For the CDR3, the DNA is TGTGCCAGCAGTGCCCGACAGGGGAAATCCTACGAGCAGTACTTC. Amino acid sequence: CASSARQGKSYEQYF.

The chain links TRBV28 to TRBJ2-3; tentatively, D is TRBD2 (5 bases). Trimming removed 3 bases at V and 1 base at J, with 11 bases between. This CDR3 is 15 amino acids long. The V gene's germline CDR1 is MDHEN and CDR2 SYDVKM. In DNA form, the CDR3 reads TGTGCCAGCAGTTTTAGAGGGAGCCGCACAGATACGCAGTATTTT. It codes for CASSFRGSRTDTQYF.

This chain links TRBV7-9 with TRBJ2-2, with D possibly matching TRBD1 (5 bases). The CDR3 length is 15 residues. V was trimmed by 6 bases and J by 1 base, leaving 12 bases between them. Germline CDR1 SEHNR, CDR2 FQNEAQ (reference sequence). CDR3 coding DNA: TGTGCCAGCAGGACCGACAGACAGAACACCGGGGAGCTGTTTTTT. It yields the protein CASRTDRQNTGELFF.

V is TRBV29-1 and J is TRBJ1-2; the D is unclear. CDR1 is SQVTM and CDR2 is ANQGSEA in the germline V gene. The V end lost 3 bases, the J end lost 6 bases, and 11 bases lay between the germline ends. This CDR3 has 12 residues. CDR3 coding DNA: TGCAGCGTTGATATGGGCGCTAATGGCTACACCTTC. This encodes CSVDMGANGYTF.

The gene calls are TRBV4-1 and TRBJ2-1; perhaps TRBD2 as D (6 bases). The CDR3 contains 15 residues. Germline V lookup: CDR1 MGHRA, CDR2 YSYEKL. V was trimmed by 0 bases and J by 4 bases, leaving 10 bases between them. The CDR3 loop is CASSQERGIYNEQFF. DNA for the CDR3: TGCGCCAGCAGCCAAGAGCGCGGGATATACAATGAGCAGTTCTTC.

This clone was seen a few times. The chain has TRBV9 and TRBJ1-2; D remains ambiguous. V shed 2 bases and J shed 5 bases, with 10 bases lying between them. Germline values: CDR1 SGDLS, CDR2 YYNGEE. The CDR3 totals 13 residues. CDR3 sequence reads: CASSVSDLYGYTF. For the CDR3, the DNA is TGTGCCAGCAGCGTGTCAGATTTATATGGCTACACCTTC.

The chain combines TRBV7-8 with TRBJ2-1; maybe TRBD2 (5 bases). Per the germline V gene, CDR1 is SGHVS and CDR2 is FQNEAQ. The CDR3 runs 13 residues. V dropped 5 bases and J dropped 9 bases, with 14 bases sitting between them. CDR3 region: CASSVPEGIEQFF. CDR3 DNA sequence: TGTGCCAGCAGCGTACCTGAGGGAATTGAGCAGTTCTTC. Variable domain in full (rest from reference TRBV7-8 and TRBJ2-1): GAGVSQSPRYKVAKRGQDVALRCDPISGHVSLFWYQQALGQGPEFLTYFQNEAQLDKSGLPSDRFFAERPEGSVSTLKIQRTQQEDSAVYLCASSVPEGIEQFFGPGTRLTVL.

The chain employs TRBV5-5 and TRBJ1-2; TRBD1 is a possible D gene (5 bases). Germline lookup yields CDR1 SGHKS and CDR2 YYEKEE (reference sequence). The CDR3 length is 13 residues. V shed 4 bases and J shed 8 bases, with 15 bases lying between them. CDR3 residues: CASSPGGRLGYTF. Here the CDR3 DNA reads TGTGCCAGCAGCCCGGGGGGACGCCTGGGCTACACCTTC. Using reference TRBV5-5 and TRBJ1-2 for the parts outside the CDR3, the full variable domain is DAGVTQSPTHLIKTRGQQVTLRCSPISGHKSVSWYQQVLGQGPQFIFQYYEKEERGRGNFPDRFSARQFPNYSSELNVNALLLGDSALYLCASSPGGRLGYTFGSGTRLTVV.

The chain combines TRBV29-1 with TRBJ2-7, with D possibly TRBD2 on 5 matching bases. Germline V gene lookup returns CDR1 SQVTM and CDR2 ANQGSEA. V shed 4 bases and J shed 6 bases, with 13 bases lying between them. The CDR3 consists of 12 residues. This CDR3 is CSVAGSSREQYF. CDR3 sequence (DNA): TGCAGCGTTGCTGGGAGCTCGCGCGAGCAGTACTTC.

The chain carries TRBV5-1 and TRBJ2-7, with TRBD1 matching 8 bases. CDR3 length: 15 amino acids. V lost 4 bases, J lost 0 bases, and 6 bases stayed unmatched. CDR1 is SGHRS and CDR2 is YFSETQ in the germline V gene. CDR3 in DNA: TGCGCCAGCAGCATCCAAACAGGGGGCTCCTACGAGCAGTACTTC. Encoded protein: CASSIQTGGSYEQYF.